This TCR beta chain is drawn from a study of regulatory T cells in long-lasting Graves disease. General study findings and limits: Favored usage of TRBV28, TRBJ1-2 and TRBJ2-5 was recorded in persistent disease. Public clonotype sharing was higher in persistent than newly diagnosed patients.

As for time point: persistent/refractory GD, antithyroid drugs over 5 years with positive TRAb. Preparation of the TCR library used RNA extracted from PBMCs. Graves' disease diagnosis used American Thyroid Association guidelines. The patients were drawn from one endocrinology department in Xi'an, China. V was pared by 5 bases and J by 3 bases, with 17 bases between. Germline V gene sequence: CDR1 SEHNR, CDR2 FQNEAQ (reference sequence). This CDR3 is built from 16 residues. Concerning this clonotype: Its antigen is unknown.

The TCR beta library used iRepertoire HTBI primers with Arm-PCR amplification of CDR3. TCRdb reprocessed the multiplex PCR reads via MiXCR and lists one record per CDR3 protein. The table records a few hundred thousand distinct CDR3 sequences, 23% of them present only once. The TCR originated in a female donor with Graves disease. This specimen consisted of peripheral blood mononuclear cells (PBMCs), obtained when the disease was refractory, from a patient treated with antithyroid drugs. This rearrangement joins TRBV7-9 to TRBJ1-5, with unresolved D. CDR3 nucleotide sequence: TGTGCCAGCAGCGCGTACAGCGCCGGGAACAATCAGCCCCAGCATTTT. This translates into CASSAYSAGNNQPQHF.